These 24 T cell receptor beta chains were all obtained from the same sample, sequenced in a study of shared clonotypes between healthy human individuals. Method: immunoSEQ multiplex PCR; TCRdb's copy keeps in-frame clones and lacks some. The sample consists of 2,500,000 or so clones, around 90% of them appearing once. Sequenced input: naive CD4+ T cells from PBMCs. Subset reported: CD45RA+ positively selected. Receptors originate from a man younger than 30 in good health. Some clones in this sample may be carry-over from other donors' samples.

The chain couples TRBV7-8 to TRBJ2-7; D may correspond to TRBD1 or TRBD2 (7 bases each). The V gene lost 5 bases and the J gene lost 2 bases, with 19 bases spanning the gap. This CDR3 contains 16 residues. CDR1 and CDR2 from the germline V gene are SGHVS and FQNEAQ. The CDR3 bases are TGTGCCAGCAGCCCGGTAGGGGGCGGGAGCGCCTACGAGCAGTACTTC. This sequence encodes CASSPVGGGSAYEQYF.

CDR3 in DNA: TGTGCCAGCCTGGGCCGAAACAAGGTCTACAATGAGCAGTTCTTC. Protein sequence: CASLGRNKVYNEQFF. V and J are TRBV11-1 and TRBJ2-1; D remains ambiguous. Germline CDR1 is SGHAT and CDR2 is FQDESV (reference sequence). CDR3 length equals 15 residues. V was pared by 8 bases and J by 3 bases, with 17 bases between.

The CDR3 sequence: CSVEGTAGTYEQYF. CDR3 nucleotide sequence: TGCAGCGTTGAAGGGACGGCGGGCACCTACGAGCAGTACTTC. The chain is built from TRBV29-1 and TRBJ2-7, with a weak D call TRBD2 (5 bases). Germline CDR1 and CDR2: SQVTM and ANQGSEA. CDR3 length: 14 residues. Trimming pared 1 base from V and 2 bases from J, leaving 12 bases between.

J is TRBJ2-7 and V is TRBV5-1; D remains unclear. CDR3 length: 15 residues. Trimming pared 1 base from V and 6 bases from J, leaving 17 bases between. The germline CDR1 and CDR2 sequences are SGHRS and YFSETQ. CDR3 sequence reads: CASSLRPGETVEQYF. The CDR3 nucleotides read TGCGCCAGCAGCTTGCGTCCGGGCGAGACTGTCGAGCAGTACTTC.

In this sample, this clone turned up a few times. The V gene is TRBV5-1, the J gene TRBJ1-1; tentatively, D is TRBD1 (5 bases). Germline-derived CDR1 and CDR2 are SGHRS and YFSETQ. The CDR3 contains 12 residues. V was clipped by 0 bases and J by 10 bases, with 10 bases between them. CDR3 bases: TGCGCCAGCAGCTTGGTGGGGGAGAGAGCTTTCTTT. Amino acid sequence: CASSLVGERAFF.

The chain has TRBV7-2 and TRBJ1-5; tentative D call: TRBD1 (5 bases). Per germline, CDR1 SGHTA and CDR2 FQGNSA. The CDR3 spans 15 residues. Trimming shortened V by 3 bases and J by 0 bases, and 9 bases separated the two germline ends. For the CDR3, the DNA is TGTGCCAGCAGCTTTTCGACAGTTAGCAATCAGCCCCAGCATTTT. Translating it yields CASSFSTVSNQPQHF.

CDR3 amino acids: CASRPFISGGLVGQPQHF. The CDR3 region has the DNA TGTGCCAGCAGACCCTTTATTTCTGGGGGGCTAGTGGGACAGCCCCAGCATTTT. The rearrangement uses TRBV27 and TRBJ1-5, with D possibly TRBD1 on 6 matching bases. Per germline, CDR1 MNHEY and CDR2 SMNVEV (reference sequence). V lost 6 bases and J 7 bases, leaving 28 bases between the germline ends. The CDR3 length is 18 residues.

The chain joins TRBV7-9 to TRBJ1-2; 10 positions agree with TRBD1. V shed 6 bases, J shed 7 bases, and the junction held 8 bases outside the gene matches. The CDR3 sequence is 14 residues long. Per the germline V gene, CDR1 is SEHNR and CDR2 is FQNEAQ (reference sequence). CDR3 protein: CASSPPGTGVGYTF. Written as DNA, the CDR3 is TGTGCCAGCAGTCCCCCCGGGACAGGGGTTGGCTACACCTTC. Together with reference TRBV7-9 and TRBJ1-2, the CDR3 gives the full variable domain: DTGVSQNPRHKITKRGQNVTFRCDPISEHNRLYWYRQTLGQGPEFLTYFQNEAQLEKSRLLSDRFSAERPKGSFSTLEIQRTEQGDSAMYLCASSPPGTGVGYTFGSGTRLTVV.

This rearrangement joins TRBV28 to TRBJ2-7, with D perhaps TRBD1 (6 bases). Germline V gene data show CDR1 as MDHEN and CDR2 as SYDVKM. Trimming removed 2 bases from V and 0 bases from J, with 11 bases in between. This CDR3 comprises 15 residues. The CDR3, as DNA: TGTGCCAGCAGTTTAATAGGACAGCCCTCCTACGAGCAGTACTTC. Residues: CASSLIGQPSYEQYF. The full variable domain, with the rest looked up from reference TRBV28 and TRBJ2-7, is DVKVTQSSRYLVKRTGEKVFLECVQDMDHENMFWYRQDPGLGLRLIYFSYDVKMKEKGDIPEGYSVSREKKERFSLILESASTNQTSMYLCASSLIGQPSYEQYFGPGTRLTVT.

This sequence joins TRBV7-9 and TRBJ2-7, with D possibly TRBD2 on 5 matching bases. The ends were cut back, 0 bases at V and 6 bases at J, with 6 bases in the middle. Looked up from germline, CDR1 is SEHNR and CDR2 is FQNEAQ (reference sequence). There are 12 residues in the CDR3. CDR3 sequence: CASSLATSEQYF. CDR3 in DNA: TGTGCCAGCAGCTTAGCAACTAGCGAGCAGTACTTC.

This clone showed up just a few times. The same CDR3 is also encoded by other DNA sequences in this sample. The CDR3 protein is CASSQRTEAFF. In nucleotides, the CDR3 is TGTGCCAGCAGCCAACGGACTGAAGCTTTCTTT. The rearrangement links TRBV14 to TRBJ1-1, with no clear D. The length of the CDR3 is 11 residues. Germline V gene lookup returns CDR1 SGHDN and CDR2 FVKESK. Trimming pared 2 bases from V and 5 bases from J, leaving 3 bases between.

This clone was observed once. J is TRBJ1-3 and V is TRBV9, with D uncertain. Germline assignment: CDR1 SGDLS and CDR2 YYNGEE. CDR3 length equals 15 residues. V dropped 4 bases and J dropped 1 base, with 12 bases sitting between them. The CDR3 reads CASSPIPRSGNTIYF. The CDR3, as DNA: TGTGCCAGCAGCCCCATCCCGAGGTCTGGAAACACCATATATTTT.

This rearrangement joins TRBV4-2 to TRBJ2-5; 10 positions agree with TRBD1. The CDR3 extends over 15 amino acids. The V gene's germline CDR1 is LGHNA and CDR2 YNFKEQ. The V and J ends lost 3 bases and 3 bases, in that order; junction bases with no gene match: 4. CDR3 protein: CASSHGQGGEETQYF. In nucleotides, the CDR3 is TGTGCCAGCAGCCATGGACAGGGGGGTGAAGAGACCCAGTACTTC.

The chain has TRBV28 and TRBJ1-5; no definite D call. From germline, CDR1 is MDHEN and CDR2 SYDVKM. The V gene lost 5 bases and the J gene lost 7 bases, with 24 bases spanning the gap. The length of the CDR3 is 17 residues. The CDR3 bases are TGTGCCAGCAGTCCAAGCTTACAAGGAGCAGTCGGGCAGCCCCAGCATTTT. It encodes CASSPSLQGAVGQPQHF.

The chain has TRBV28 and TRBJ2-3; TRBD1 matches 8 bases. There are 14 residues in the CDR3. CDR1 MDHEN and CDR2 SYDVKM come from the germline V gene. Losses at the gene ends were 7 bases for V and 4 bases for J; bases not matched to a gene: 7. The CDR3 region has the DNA TGTGCCAGCAAAACGGCAGGGGGCCCAGATACGCAGTATTTT. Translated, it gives CASKTAGGPDTQYF.

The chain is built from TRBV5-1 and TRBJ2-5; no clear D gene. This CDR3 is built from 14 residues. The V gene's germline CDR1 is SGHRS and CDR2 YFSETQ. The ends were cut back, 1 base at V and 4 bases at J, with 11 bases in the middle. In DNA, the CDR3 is TGCGCCAGCAGCTTGAGTGCGACAAGAGAGACCCAGTACTTC. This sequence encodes CASSLSATRETQYF.

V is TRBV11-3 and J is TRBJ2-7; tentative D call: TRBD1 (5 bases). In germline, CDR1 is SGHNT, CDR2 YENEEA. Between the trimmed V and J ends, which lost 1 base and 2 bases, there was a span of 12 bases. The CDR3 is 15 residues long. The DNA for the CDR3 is TGTGCCAGCAGCTTAGCCCCAGGGCAGGCCTACGAGCAGTACTTC. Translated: CASSLAPGQAYEQYF.

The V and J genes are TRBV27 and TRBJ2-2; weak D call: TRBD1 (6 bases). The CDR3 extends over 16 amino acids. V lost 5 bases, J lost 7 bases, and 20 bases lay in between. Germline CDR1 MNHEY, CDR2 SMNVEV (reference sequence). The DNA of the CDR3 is TGTGCCAGCAGTACTTCCGGGACAACCTCGATCGGGGAGCTGTTTTTT. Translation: CASSTSGTTSIGELFF.

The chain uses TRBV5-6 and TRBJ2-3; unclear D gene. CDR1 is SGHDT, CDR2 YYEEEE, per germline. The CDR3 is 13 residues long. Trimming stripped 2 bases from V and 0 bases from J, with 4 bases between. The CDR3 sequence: CASSFPSTDTQYF. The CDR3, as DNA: TGTGCCAGCAGCTTCCCAAGCACAGATACGCAGTATTTT.

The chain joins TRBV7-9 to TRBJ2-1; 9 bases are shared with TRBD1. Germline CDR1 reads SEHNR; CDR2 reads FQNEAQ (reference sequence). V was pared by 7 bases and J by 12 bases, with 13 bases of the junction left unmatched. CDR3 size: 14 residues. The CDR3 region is CASTTPGQGTRQFF. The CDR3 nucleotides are TGTGCCAGCACCACTCCGGGACAGGGAACGAGGCAGTTCTTC.

The CDR3 sequence: CASSWQGARGANVLTF. CDR3 nucleotide sequence: TGTGCCAGTAGTTGGCAGGGGGCGCGTGGGGCCAACGTCCTGACTTTC. V is TRBV19 and J is TRBJ2-6, with 8 positions matching TRBD1. V gave up 5 bases and J gave up 3 bases; unmatched junction bases: 6. The CDR3 totals 16 residues. CDR1 is LNHDA and CDR2 is SQIVND in the germline V gene (reference sequence).

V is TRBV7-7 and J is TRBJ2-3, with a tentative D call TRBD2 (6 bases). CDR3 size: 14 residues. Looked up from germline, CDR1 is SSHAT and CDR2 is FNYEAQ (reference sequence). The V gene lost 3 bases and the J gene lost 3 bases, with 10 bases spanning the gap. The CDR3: CASSFAGPTDTQYF. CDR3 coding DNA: TGTGCCAGCAGCTTCGCGGGACCTACAGATACGCAGTATTTT.

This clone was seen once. The CDR3 loop reads CASRKQGNEKLFF. CDR3 bases: TGCGCCAGCAGAAAACAGGGGAATGAAAAACTGTTTTTT. The V and J genes are TRBV5-1 and TRBJ1-4, with TRBD1 matching over 7 bases. J gave up 5 bases and V 5 bases, and 3 bases lay outside the gene matches. The CDR3 loop spans 13 amino acids. Germline CDR1 is SGHRS and CDR2 is YFSETQ.

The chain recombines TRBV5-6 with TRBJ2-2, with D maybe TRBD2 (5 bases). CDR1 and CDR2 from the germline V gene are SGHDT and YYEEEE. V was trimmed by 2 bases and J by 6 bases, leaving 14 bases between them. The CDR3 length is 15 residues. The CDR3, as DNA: TGTGCCAGCAGCTTCGACCCGCCGAGGGCCGGGGAGCTGTTTTTT. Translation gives CASSFDPPRAGELFF.